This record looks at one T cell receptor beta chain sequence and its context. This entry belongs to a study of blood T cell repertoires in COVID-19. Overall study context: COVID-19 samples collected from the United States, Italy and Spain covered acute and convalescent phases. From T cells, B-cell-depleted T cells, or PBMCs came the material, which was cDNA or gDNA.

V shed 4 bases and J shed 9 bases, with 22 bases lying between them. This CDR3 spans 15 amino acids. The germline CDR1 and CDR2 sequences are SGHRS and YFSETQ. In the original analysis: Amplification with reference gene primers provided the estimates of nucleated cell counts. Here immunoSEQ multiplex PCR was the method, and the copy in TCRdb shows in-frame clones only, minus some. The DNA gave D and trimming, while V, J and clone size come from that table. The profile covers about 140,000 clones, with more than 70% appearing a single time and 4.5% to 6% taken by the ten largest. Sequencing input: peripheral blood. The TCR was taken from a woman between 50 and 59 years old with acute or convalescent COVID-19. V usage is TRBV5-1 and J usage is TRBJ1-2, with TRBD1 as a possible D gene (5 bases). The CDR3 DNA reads TGCGCCAGCAGCCCGGGAGGGGACTCCCCGAGGAGCTACACCTTC. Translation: CASSPGGDSPRSYTF.